The text below deals with one TCR beta chain. J gave up 10 bases and V 4 bases, and 13 bases lay outside the gene matches. This CDR3 comprises 16 residues. Germline assignment: CDR1 MNHNY and CDR2 SVGAGI (reference sequence). The record originates from a study of shared clonotypes between healthy human individuals. Method: immunoSEQ multiplex PCR; TCRdb's copy keeps in-frame clones and lacks some. Found here are nearly 1 million clones, approximately 80% of them singletons; the top ten hold approximately 1.5%. The sequence was collected from a man aged 18 to 30 in good health. The V and J genes are TRBV6-6 and TRBJ1-6, with TRBD1 identical over 7 bases. Sequencing was carried out using memory CD4+ T cells sorted from blood. Subset noted: CD45RA-negative fraction. The CDR3 sequence is CASSSAGQIRDSPLHF. DNA of the CDR3: TGTGCCAGCAGTTCCGCGGGACAGATAAGGGACTCACCCCTCCACTTT.